The rows below give T cell receptor beta chains drawn from one sample of a study of T-cell memory formation after mild COVID-19. TCRdb re-called the 5' RACE reads with MiXCR, one entry per CDR3 protein. The sample lists about 560,000 distinct CDR3 sequences, 20% to 25% occurring once. The sequenced material came from PBMCs or a T cell subset sorted from them (not recorded which). The receptors were gathered from an adult woman who had mild COVID-19 (a few samples of this study predate the infection). Cell type and time point are not known. Each CDR3 is given with its conserved first and last residue. A D gene is named only where the DNA matches it firmly. Expanded clones get a size class; other rows say once, few or many, or leave the size out.

TRBV10-3	-	16	few	TRBJ2-3	TGTGCCATCAGTGAAGAACGGGGGCCTAGCACAGATACGCAGTATTTT	CAISEERGPSTDTQYF
TRBV7-2	-	14	few	TRBJ2-3	TGTGCCAGCAGCCTCCGGGACTTCACAGATACGCAGTATTTT	CASSLRDFTDTQYF
TRBV30	-	15	few	TRBJ1-2	TGTGCCATGGTAGTAAGGTCACCGGCTAACTATGGCTACACCTTC	CAMVVRSPANYGYTF
TRBV18	TRBD2	17	-	TRBJ2-5	TGTGCCAGCTCTCAAACTGGACTAGCGGCCCTTCAAGAGACCCAGTACTTC	CASSQTGLAALQETQYF
TRBV11-2	TRBD2	17	-	TRBJ2-5	TGTGCCAGCAGCGGGGACGGGACTAGCGGGAGTCAAGAGACCCAGTACTTC	CASSGDGTSGSQETQYF
TRBV7-7	-	14	few	TRBJ2-2	TGTGCTAGCAGCACCAGGGGGAACACCGGGGAGCTGTTTTTT	CASSTRGNTGELFF
TRBV5-4	TRBD2	14	-	TRBJ2-1	TGTGCCAGCAGCCCGGGACTAGAGACCAATGAGCAGTTCTTC	CASSPGLETNEQFF
TRBV29-1	TRBD1	15	few	TRBJ2-5	TGCAGCGTTGAAGTGGGGACAGGAACGGGGGAGACCCAGTACTTC	CSVEVGTGTGETQYF
TRBV5-1	TRBD1	15	few	TRBJ2-5	TGCGCCAGCAGCCCGGGGACAGGGATTGGAGAGACCCAGTACTTC	CASSPGTGIGETQYF
TRBV5-6	-	15	-	TRBJ2-3	TGTGCCAGCAGCTCGGATGGTCCGAGGGGAGATACGCAGTATTTT	CASSSDGPRGDTQYF
TRBV18	-	14	few	TRBJ1-5	TGTGCCAGCTCGCCTGACACAGGCAATCAGCCCCAGCATTTT	CASSPDTGNQPQHF
TRBV3-1	TRBD1	15	-	TRBJ2-1	TGTGCCAGCAGCCTCTGGGGGACAGGTCAGAATGAGCAGTTCTTC	CASSLWGTGQNEQFF
TRBV6-2/TRBV6-3	-	11	few	TRBJ2-7	TGTGCCAGCAGTTATGTCGACGAGCAGTACTTC	CASSYVDEQYF
TRBV9	TRBD2	15	few	TRBJ2-7	TGTGCCAGCAGCGTAGGGCCTAGCGGGACTTACGAGCAGTACTTC	CASSVGPSGTYEQYF
TRBV20-1	-	11	-	TRBJ1-1	TGCAGTGCTAGAGTCCCGGGAGAAGCTTTCTTT	CSARVPGEAFF
TRBV20-1	-	11	many	TRBJ2-1	TGCAGTGCTCGTTCAGGGAACCCCCCCTTCTTC	CSARSGNPPFF
TRBV29-1	-	12	-	TRBJ1-2	TGCAGCGTTGCCGGGGGTGAGGATGGCTACACCTTC	CSVAGGEDGYTF
TRBV5-4	-	13	few	TRBJ1-5	TGTGCCAGCAGCGCCGGGCCCCATCAGCCCCAGCATTTT	CASSAGPHQPQHF
TRBV5-6	TRBD1	16	-	TRBJ2-2	TGTGCCAGCAGCCCTATCCCAGGGGGTTCTTCCGGGGAGCTGTTTTTT	CASSPIPGGSSGELFF
TRBV21-1	-	15	few	TRBJ1-1	TGTGCCAGCAGCAAAGTAGGACAGATGAACACTGAAGCTTTCTTT	CASSKVGQMNTEAFF
TRBV12-3/TRBV12-4	-	15	once	TRBJ1-5	TGTGCCAGCAGTTTAGGAACACCCCAACGACAGCCCCAGCATTTT	CASSLGTPQRQPQHF
TRBV20-1	TRBD1	12	few	TRBJ2-1	TGCAGTGCCGTGGACAGGGATGATGAGCAGTTCTTC	CSAVDRDDEQFF
TRBV12-3/TRBV12-4	-	17	-	TRBJ2-5	TGTGCCAGCAGTTGCCCGGGCCCGAGGGTCTCGCTATGGACCCAGTACTTC	CASSCPGPRVSLWTQYF
TRBV4-1	-	14	many	TRBJ2-1	TGCGCCAGCAGCCCGGTACAGGGCCCCAATGAGCAGTTCTTC	CASSPVQGPNEQFF
TRBV6-2/TRBV6-3	-	15	-	TRBJ1-3	TGTGCCAGCAGTCGAGCCGGGCTCTCTGGAAACACCATATATTTT	CASSRAGLSGNTIYF
TRBV20-1	TRBD1	15	-	TRBJ1-1	TGCAGTGCTAGAGACCCACAGGGGATGAACACTGAAGCTTTCTTT	CSARDPQGMNTEAFF
TRBV5-1	-	16	few	TRBJ2-7	TGCGCCAGCAGCTTGGTCCCGGGGACGGAGACCTACGAGCAGTACTTC	CASSLVPGTETYEQYF
TRBV7-2	TRBD2	20	few	TRBJ2-3	TGTGCCAGCAGCTTCTCAGGGGGGATACTAGCGGGTCAATTGTCAGATACGCAGTATTTT	CASSFSGGILAGQLSDTQYF
TRBV7-6	-	13	few	TRBJ2-3	TGTGCCAGCGAGGGAGATGGCACAGATACGCAGTATTTT	CASEGDGTDTQYF
TRBV6-4	TRBD1	15	-	TRBJ1-2	TGTGCCAGCAGTGACACCAAACAGGGGGACTATGGCTACACCTTC	CASSDTKQGDYGYTF
TRBV24-1	-	15	-	TRBJ1-5	TGTGCCACCAGTGATCCAGGTATCGGCAATCAGCCCCAGCATTTT	CATSDPGIGNQPQHF
TRBV9	-	19	few	TRBJ2-1	TGTGCCAGCAGCGTAGTAGACAAACCCTGGGTGAGCTCCTACAATGAGCAGTTCTTC	CASSVVDKPWVSSYNEQFF
TRBV5-5	TRBD2	15	-	TRBJ2-1	TGTGCCAGCAGCTTGTGGGCGGGAGGAGGTGATGAGCAGTTCTTC	CASSLWAGGGDEQFF
TRBV20-1	TRBD2	13	-	TRBJ2-1	TGCAGTGCCCTGGCGGGGGAGAAAAATGAGCAGTTCTTC	CSALAGEKNEQFF
TRBV27	TRBD1	13	-	TRBJ1-1	TGTGCCAGCAGGCGCACAGGGGAGACTGAAGCTTTCTTT	CASRRTGETEAFF
TRBV6-5	TRBD1	15	few	TRBJ1-2	TGTGCCAGCAGCCTTACCGGGACAGGGTCGAGTGGCTACACCTTC	CASSLTGTGSSGYTF